A single sample gave rise to the 12 T cell receptor beta chains below, sequenced in a study of graft-versus-host responses after intestinal transplantation. TCRdb keeps only in-frame clones here, not all; method: immunoSEQ multiplex PCR. Here the sample spans roughly 98,000 clones, 85% to 95% being singletons. No antigen has been assigned to these receptors. This specimen consisted of unstimulated CD8+ T cells sorted from spleen or lymph node cells, obtained before transplant. These receptors were collected from a human donor who was the organ donor for an intestinal transplant.

The J gene is TRBJ2-3, the V gene TRBV29-1, with 10 positions matching TRBD2. The CDR3 has 14 amino acids. CDR1 is SQVTM, CDR2 ANQGSEA, per germline. Trimming took 7 bases from V and 2 from J; bases not matched to a gene: 6. The CDR3 is CSALLAGNTDTQYF. The CDR3 region has the DNA TGCAGCGCCCTACTAGCGGGGAACACAGATACGCAGTATTTT.

The rearrangement joins TRBV9 to TRBJ2-1, with 11 bases that match TRBD2. The CDR3 is made up of 16 amino acids. Per the germline V gene, CDR1 is SGDLS and CDR2 is YYNGEE. V was pared by 4 bases and J by 4 bases, with 7 bases of the junction left unmatched. CDR3 DNA: TGTGCCAGCAGCCCACAACTAGCGGGAGCGTACAATGAGCAGTTCTTC. Its translation: CASSPQLAGAYNEQFF. Based on the CDR3 plus reference TRBV9 and TRBJ2-1, the full variable domain is DSGVTQTPKHLITATGQRVTLRCSPRSGDLSVYWYQQSLDQGLQFLIQYYNGEERAKGNILERFSAQQFPDLHSELNLSSLELGDSALYFCASSPQLAGAYNEQFFGPGTRLTVL.

The sample holds one count of this clone. The chain joins TRBV6-5 to TRBJ1-2, with 9 bases aligning to TRBD1. J gave up 6 bases and V 7 bases, and 6 bases lay outside the gene matches. This CDR3 has 13 amino acids. Germline CDR1 and CDR2: MNHEY and SVGAGI. CDR3 DNA sequence: TGTGCCAGCACCCCAACAGGGGGCAATGGCTACACCTTC. Protein: CASTPTGGNGYTF.

J is TRBJ2-6 and V is TRBV15; the match to TRBD2 covers 7 bases. In germline, CDR1 is LNHNV, CDR2 YYDKDF (reference sequence). The V gene end was trimmed by 0 bases and the J gene end by 4 bases; junction bases not matched to a gene: 3. The CDR3 is 16 residues long. The CDR3 here is CATSRDGRAGANVLTF. CDR3 in DNA: TGTGCCACCAGCAGAGATGGGAGGGCCGGGGCCAACGTCCTGACTTTC.

Turning to this clone: Germline and junction disagree at one end, which may indicate a read error. The CDR3 DNA sequence: TGTGCTAGCAGCTTGGACAGGAACACTGAAGCTTTCTTT. Its translation: CASSLDRNTEAFF. The chain recombines TRBV7-7 with TRBJ1-1; weak D call: TRBD1 (6 bases). The CDR3 totals 13 residues. CDR1 SSHAT and CDR2 FNYEAQ come from the germline V gene (reference sequence).

The V gene is TRBV7-9, the J gene TRBJ2-7; perhaps TRBD1 as D (6 bases). This CDR3 contains 14 residues. V was trimmed by 1 base and J by 3 bases, leaving 10 bases between them. Per the germline V gene, CDR1 is SEHNR and CDR2 is FQNEAQ (reference sequence). The CDR3, as DNA: TGTGCCAGCAGCTTAGTTGCGGACAGCTACGAGCAGTACTTC. This translates into CASSLVADSYEQYF.

V and J are TRBV7-2 and TRBJ1-2; no firm D call. The ends were cut back, 5 bases at V and 2 bases at J, with 21 bases in the middle. Germline assignment: CDR1 SGHTA and CDR2 FQGNSA. The CDR3 is 17 residues long. The CDR3 DNA is TGTGCCAGCAGCCCTCTCCCCCTGGAGACCGGGAACTATGGCTACACCTTC. This gives the protein CASSPLPLETGNYGYTF.

CDR3 region: CASSYTGGGTEAFF. The CDR3 region has the DNA TGTGCCAGCAGTTATACAGGGGGAGGCACTGAAGCTTTCTTT. The chain uses TRBV27 and TRBJ1-1; 8 bases fit TRBD1. Germline V lookup: CDR1 MNHEY, CDR2 SMNVEV (reference sequence). The CDR3 covers 14 residues. After removal of 4 bases from V and 4 bases from J, the junction contained 5 bases not matched to a gene.

This clone was counted only a few times. The V and J genes are TRBV6-1 and TRBJ1-2, with unresolved D. The V and J ends lost 11 bases and 7 bases respectively, with 17 bases between them. This CDR3 contains 12 residues. The V gene's germline CDR1 is MNHNS and CDR2 SASEGT. For the CDR3, the DNA is TGTGCCCTGAGGAGGCGGTGGAGTGGCTACACCTTC. Protein sequence: CALRRRWSGYTF.

The chain is built from TRBV7-9 and TRBJ2-3; 8 bases fit TRBD2. The CDR3 has 15 amino acids. The V segment lost 1 base and the J segment 4 bases; nucleotides outside the gene matches: 4. Germline V lookup: CDR1 SEHNR, CDR2 FQNEAQ (reference sequence). As DNA, the CDR3 is TGTGCCAGCAGCTTAGTTACGGGGGGGGCAGATACGCAGTATTTT. Amino acid sequence: CASSLVTGGADTQYF.

The rearrangement links TRBV6-1 to TRBJ1-1; D uncertain. The ends were cut back, 6 bases at V and 3 bases at J, with 11 bases in the middle. The germline gives CDR1 MNHNS, CDR2 SASEGT. The CDR3 is 13 residues long. DNA of the CDR3: TGTGCCAGCAGCCTCTATATTTACACTGAAGCTTTCTTT. Its translation is CASSLYIYTEAFF.

The V gene is TRBV27, the J gene TRBJ2-3; TRBD1 aligns across 9 bases. Losses at the gene ends were 3 bases for V and 3 bases for J; bases not matched to a gene: 4. The length of the CDR3 is 15 residues. CDR1 MNHEY and CDR2 SMNVEV come from the germline V gene (reference sequence). CDR3 coding DNA: TGTGCCAGCAGTTTGGGACAGGGACAAACAGATACGCAGTATTTT. This codes for CASSLGQGQTDTQYF.